A selection of T cell receptor beta chains follows, all from one sample in a study of T cell repertoires in cytomegalovirus infection. Via MiXCR, TCRdb re-called the reads, giving one row per CDR3 protein. The sample consists of approximately 730,000 distinct CDR3 sequences, 25% to 30% of them appearing once. For these TCRs, the target antigens are not known. Sample: cultured CD8+ T cells from PBMCs, taken from culture after CMV antigen stimulation. The receptor source for this set is a human donor in good health (CMV status not recorded). Some clones in this sample may be carry-over from other donors' samples. Each CDR3 is given without its conserved first and last residue.

j_gene | v_gene | CDR3aa
TRBJ1-2 | TRBV5-1 | ASSSGQGSEGYGYT
TRBJ2-1 | TRBV11-2 | ASSLVTDSYNEQF
TRBJ2-1 | TRBV7-8 | ASSPGTWRNEQF
TRBJ1-1 | TRBV19 | ASSARLGGMNTEAF
TRBJ1-2 | TRBV11-2 | ASSSTLGGARGYT
TRBJ1-4 | TRBV20-1 | SAGGGDSNEKLF
TRBJ2-5 | TRBV7-2 | ASSLRAGTAGETQY
TRBJ1-2 | TRBV7-3 | ASSGLGALDGYT
TRBJ1-1 | TRBV19 | ASSITSDLLTEAF
TRBJ2-5 | TRBV7-2 | ASSLRGRTYQETQY
TRBJ1-5 | TRBV20-1 | SAKEYRGRQLQH
TRBJ1-4 | TRBV7-2 | ASSLVGLEKLF
TRBJ1-5 | TRBV5-5 | ASSLKVRRLLLDSNQPQH
TRBJ2-1 | TRBV12-3/TRBV12-4 | ASSLPRLAGPRVNEQF
TRBJ1-1 | TRBV4-3 | ASSQRGPTEAF
TRBJ1-3 | TRBV7-4 | ASSFRPHSGNTIY
TRBJ2-1 | TRBV23-1 | ASSQSGDSTYNEQF
TRBJ2-1 | TRBV27 | ASSPTSGQNGF
TRBJ2-2 | TRBV11-3 | ASSLVEGTGELF
TRBJ2-1 | TRBV20-1 | SARAHGDNEQF
TRBJ2-7 | TRBV27 | ASSFRTVLDEQY
TRBJ1-1 | TRBV7-2 | ASSPPVGPTEAF
TRBJ2-3 | TRBV7-9 | ASGTGGTDMQY
TRBJ2-2 | TRBV7-9 | ADGGLRTGELF
TRBJ2-5 | TRBV7-9 | ASSLAVGLNQETQY
TRBJ2-1 | TRBV4-1 | ASSQESPIPGRNEQF
TRBJ2-1 | TRBV20-1 | SARDHRGGGASEQF
TRBJ1-5 | TRBV6-2/TRBV6-3 | ATTLLGTGDSNQPQH
TRBJ1-1 | TRBV7-9 | ASSLAVYNTEAF